Reported below is one T cell receptor beta chain. Its binding antigen is unknown. Base qualities were left out, and no much larger clone turns up one base away. Ficoll-Paque density gradient centrifugation was used to isolate PBMCs. The data were produced on an Illumina NovaSeq 6000. TCRalpha and TCRbeta cDNA libraries were built by 5'RACE with constant-segment primers, adding sample barcodes and unique molecular identifiers. Trizol reagent was used to extract RNA from every sample. The libraries were amplified in two PCR steps, and the second step added a second sample barcode and Illumina TruSeq adapters. Sequencing of libraries was performed on an Illumina NovaSeq with 2 x 150 bp paired-end reads. Under the source paper's analysis protocol: Reads were demultiplexed and collapsed into UMI-guided consensus sequences with migec v1.2.7. Using mixcr v2.1.11, UMI consensuses were aligned to TRA and TRB V and J templates and then assembled into clonotypes. Expanded or contracted clonotypes were those called significant by both edgeR and NoisET, with noise models trained on biological replicates. For edgeR calls, the thresholds were a false discovery rate-adjusted p below 0.01 and a log2 fold-change of 1. As an exploratory analysis of dynamics, PCA with hierarchical clustering was applied to max-normalized trajectories of the 1000 most abundant clonotypes. Separately sequenced CD4+ and CD8+ repertoires were used to assign the CD4 or CD8 phenotype of responding clones. TCRdb handled the public reads itself, with Q25 trimming in fastp and clone calling in MiXCR, and kept productive beta chains. When rows share a CDR3 protein, they turn into one entry using the most common DNA and genes. The V and J calls were not made by the authors but by TCRdb's processing. This sample has 200,000 to 300,000 distinct CDR3 sequences in its table, and 15% of those were observed once. The ten largest clones capture less than 2.5% of the sample.

The sample originates from a study of T-cell memory formation after mild COVID-19 (dated by TCRdb to 2020 to 2022). Turning to the overall study: TCR sequence clusters from the two donors were found to be largely donor specific. Longitudinal TCRalpha and TCRbeta repertoire sequencing tracked T-cell clones expanding and contracting after mild COVID-19 in a couple of donors. Two young, previously healthy adult volunteers, one female and one male, were included in the cohort.

The CDR3 holds 14 amino acids from the cysteine to the phenylalanine. The DNA shown is the 42-base CDR3, in frame from base 1. V is shortened by 4 bases, J by 1 base, and the region joining them spans 10 bases. The germline V gene sets CDR1 to SGHTA and CDR2 to FQGNSA. The paper's findings and limits, for the study overall: The detection of some responding clones in pre-infection memory suggests that pre-existing cross-reactive memory T cells joined the SARS-CoV-2 response. Contracting CD4+ clones were located mainly in the CM and EM memory subsets, whereas CD8+ clones were found to be enriched in EMRA. Clones that contracted from day 15 to 85 showed balanced CD4/CD8 phenotypes, whereas a second wave of clones that expanded from day 15 to 37 leaned towards CD4+. The study covered only a couple of mild cases, and larger cohorts including severe cases with pre-infection samples were considered necessary. SARS-CoV-2 specificity was not confirmed for the second-wave clones peaking on day 37.

Sequencing input: PBMCs or a T cell subset sorted from them (not recorded which). The sequence joins TRBV7-2 to TRBJ1-1, with the D gene not clear enough to name. The sequence was collected from an adult woman who had mild COVID-19 (a few samples of this study predate the infection). The sample titles of this study are shuffled in the database, so cell type and time point are left out; the donor was told from shared clones. This receptor carries the CDR3 CASSSSHGNTEAFF. The DNA reads TGTGCCAGCAGCTCCTCACATGGGAACACTGAAGCTTTCTTT.